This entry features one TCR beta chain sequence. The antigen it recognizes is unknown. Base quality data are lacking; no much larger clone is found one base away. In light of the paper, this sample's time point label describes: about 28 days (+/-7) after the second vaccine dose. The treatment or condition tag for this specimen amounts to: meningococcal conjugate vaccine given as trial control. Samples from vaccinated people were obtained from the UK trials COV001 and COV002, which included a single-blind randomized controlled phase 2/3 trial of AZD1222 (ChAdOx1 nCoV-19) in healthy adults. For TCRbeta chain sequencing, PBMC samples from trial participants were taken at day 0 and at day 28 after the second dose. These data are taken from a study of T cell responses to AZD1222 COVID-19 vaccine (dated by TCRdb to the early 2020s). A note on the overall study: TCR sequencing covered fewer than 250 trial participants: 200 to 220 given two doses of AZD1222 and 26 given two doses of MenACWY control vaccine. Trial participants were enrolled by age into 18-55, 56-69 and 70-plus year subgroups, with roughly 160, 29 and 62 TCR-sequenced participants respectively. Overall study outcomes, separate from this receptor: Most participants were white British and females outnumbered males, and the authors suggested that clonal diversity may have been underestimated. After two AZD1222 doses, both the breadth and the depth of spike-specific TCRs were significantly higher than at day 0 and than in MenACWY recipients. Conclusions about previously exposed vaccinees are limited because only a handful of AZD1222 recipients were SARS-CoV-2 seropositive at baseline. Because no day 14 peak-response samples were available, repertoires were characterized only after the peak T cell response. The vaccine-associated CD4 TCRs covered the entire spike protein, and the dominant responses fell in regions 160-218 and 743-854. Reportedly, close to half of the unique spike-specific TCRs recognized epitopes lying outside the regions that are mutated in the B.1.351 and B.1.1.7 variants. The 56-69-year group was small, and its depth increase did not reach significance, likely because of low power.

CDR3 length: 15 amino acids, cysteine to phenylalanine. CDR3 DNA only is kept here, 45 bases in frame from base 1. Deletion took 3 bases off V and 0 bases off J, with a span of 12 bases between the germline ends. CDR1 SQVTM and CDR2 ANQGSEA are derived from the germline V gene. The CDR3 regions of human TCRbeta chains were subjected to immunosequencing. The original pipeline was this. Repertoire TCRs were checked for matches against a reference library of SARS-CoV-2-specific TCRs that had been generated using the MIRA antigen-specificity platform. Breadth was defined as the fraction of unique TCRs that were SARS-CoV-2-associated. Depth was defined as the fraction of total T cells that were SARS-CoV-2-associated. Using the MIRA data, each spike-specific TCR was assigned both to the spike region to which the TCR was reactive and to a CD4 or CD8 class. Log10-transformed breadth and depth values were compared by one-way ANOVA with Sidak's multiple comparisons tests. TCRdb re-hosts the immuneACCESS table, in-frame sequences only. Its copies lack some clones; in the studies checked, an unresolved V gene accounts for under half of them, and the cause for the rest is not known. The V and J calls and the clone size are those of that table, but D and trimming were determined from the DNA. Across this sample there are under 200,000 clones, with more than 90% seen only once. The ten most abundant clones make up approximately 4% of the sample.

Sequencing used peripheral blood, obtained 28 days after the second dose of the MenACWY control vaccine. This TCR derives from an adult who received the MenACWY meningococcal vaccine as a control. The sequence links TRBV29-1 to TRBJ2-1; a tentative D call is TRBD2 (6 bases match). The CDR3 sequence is CSVDGGLSSYNEQFF. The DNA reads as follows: TGCAGCGTTGACGGAGGGCTGTCCTCCTACAATGAGCAGTTCTTC.